These 9 T cell receptor beta chains came from one sample sequenced in a study of identifying expanded T cells in peripheral blood. Libraries were prepared by immunoSEQ multiplex PCR; TCRdb keeps only in-frame clonotypes and omits some of them. The sample has over 100,000 clones, approximately 88% seen once; the top ten hold 14%. The sample was blood. These receptors originate from a person aged 18 to 75 in good health.

Points on this clone: Other DNA sequences in the sample encode the same CDR3. The V and J genes are TRBV14 and TRBJ2-7; 14 bases fit TRBD2. Unmatched junction bases numbered 1, after V lost 3 bases and J lost 3 bases. CDR1 is SGHDN and CDR2 is FVKESK in the germline V gene. This CDR3 is 15 amino acids long. CDR3 nucleotides: TGTGCCAGCAGCCAGGGACTAGCGGGAGTCTACGAGCAGTACTTC. Protein: CASSQGLAGVYEQYF.

This rearrangement joins TRBV2 to TRBJ1-1, with unresolved D. The germline gives CDR1 SNHLY, CDR2 FYNNEI. V lost 1 base and J lost 7, with 10 bases in between. The CDR3 runs to 13 residues. This chain's CDR3 is CASSEGAALEAFF. The CDR3 bases are TGTGCCAGCAGTGAAGGGGCGGCCCTTGAAGCTTTCTTT.

The chain links TRBV27 to TRBJ1-1; D gene uncertain. V gave up 4 bases and J gave up 3 bases, with 6 bases separating them. Germline V lookup: CDR1 MNHEY, CDR2 SMNVEV (reference sequence). There are 12 residues in the CDR3. CDR3 coding DNA: TGTGCCAGCAGTTCCCGAGACACTGAAGCTTTCTTT. Its protein product is CASSSRDTEAFF.

The chain recombines TRBV18 with TRBJ2-7; 9 bases are a match to TRBD1. The CDR3 is made up of 15 amino acids. CDR1 KGHSH and CDR2 LQKENI come from the germline V gene. V dropped 3 bases and J dropped 4; count of bases not matched to a gene: 7. In DNA, the CDR3 is TGTGCCAGCTCACCCCCGGGACAGGGATCGTACGAGCAGTACTTC. Amino acids: CASSPPGQGSYEQYF.

This clone occurred once. This chain connects TRBV9 to TRBJ1-2; no firm D call. The V gene lost 3 bases and the J gene lost 2 bases, with 11 bases spanning the gap. Germline V gene sequence: CDR1 SGDLS, CDR2 YYNGEE. This CDR3 has 14 residues. CDR3 region: CASSATLENYGYTF. The CDR3 nucleotides are TGTGCCAGCAGCGCAACATTGGAGAACTATGGCTACACCTTC.

The J gene is TRBJ2-7, the V gene TRBV29-1, with D possibly being TRBD1 (6 bases). CDR3 length equals 15 residues. Germline-derived CDR1 and CDR2 are SQVTM and ANQGSEA. V was shortened by 0 bases and J by 1 base, with 13 bases between the two germline ends. As DNA, the CDR3 is TGCAGCGTTGAAGATTCGGGACATAAATCCTACGAGCAGTACTTC. Translating it yields CSVEDSGHKSYEQYF.

The rearrangement uses TRBV5-1 and TRBJ1-1, with D hard to call. CDR1 SGHRS and CDR2 YFSETQ come from the germline V gene. CDR3 size: 15 residues. V was shortened by 0 bases and J by 1 base, with 10 bases between the two germline ends. This CDR3 is CASSLAIRRNTEAFF. As DNA, the CDR3 is TGCGCCAGCAGCTTGGCCATTCGGCGGAACACTGAAGCTTTCTTT.

This sequence joins TRBV5-1 and TRBJ2-1, with 12 bases that match TRBD1. This CDR3 region has 16 residues. V shed 4 bases and J 4 bases; nucleotides not matched to a gene: 6. Per the germline V gene, CDR1 is SGHRS and CDR2 is YFSETQ. The CDR3, as DNA: TGCGCCAGCAGCCCGAAGGGACAGGGGGCGTACAATGAGCAGTTCTTC. This codes for CASSPKGQGAYNEQFF. Filled out from reference TRBV5-1 and TRBJ2-1, the complete variable domain reads KAGVTQTPRYLIKTRGQQVTLSCSPISGHRSVSWYQQTPGQGLQFLFEYFSETQRNKGNFPGRFSGRQFSNSRSEMNVSTLELGDSALYLCASSPKGQGAYNEQFFGPGTRLTVL.

The chain links TRBV5-1 to TRBJ2-3, with TRBD2 matching 8 bases. This CDR3 has 16 amino acids. Germline trimming cut 4 bases from V and 5 bases from J; bases unmatched to any gene: 12. From germline, CDR1 is SGHRS and CDR2 YFSETQ. CDR3 residues: CASSPREGAGGDTQYF. CDR3 DNA: TGCGCCAGCAGCCCCCGGGAAGGGGCGGGAGGAGATACGCAGTATTTT.